This T cell receptor beta chain was sequenced in a study of T cell repertoires in cytomegalovirus infection. Across the study: Matching HLA type and CMV infection were both indicated by public TCR beta signatures. Findings and caveats of the study: The ex vivo response was dominated by HLA-C-restricted CMV-specific TCR beta clonotypes.

TCRdb re-derived calls from the reads in MiXCR, one entry per CDR3 protein. The top ten hold over 20% of the sample, which has fewer than 200,000 distinct CDR3 sequences, 14% seen once. Per the germline V gene, CDR1 is SGHTA and CDR2 is FQGTGA. Trimming took 5 bases from V and 9 from J; bases not matched to a gene: 10. This CDR3 spans 16 amino acids. Points on this clonotype: Antigen specificity is unknown.

The rearrangement links TRBV7-3 to TRBJ2-1; 13 bases align to TRBD2. The source is a human donor in good health (CMV status not recorded). Some clones in this sample may be carry-over from other donors' samples. The sample was PBMCs. CDR3 protein: CASSPELAGGPSEQFF. DNA of the CDR3: TGTGCCAGCAGCCCTGAACTAGCGGGAGGGCCCAGTGAGCAGTTCTTC.